These 5 T cell receptor beta chains were sequenced from one sample in a study of regulatory T cells in long-lasting Graves disease (dated by TCRdb to the early 2020s). Libraries were constructed by multiplex PCR. TCRdb names Illumina HiSeq 4000 as the instrument used. TCR beta libraries were built with iRepertoire HTBI primers and Arm-PCR amplification of CDR3 regions. TCRdb itself trimmed the public reads at Q25 with fastp, ran MiXCR and retained productive beta chains. Rows matching on CDR3 protein sequence are summarized as one entry with the most common DNA and genes. A total of some 600,000 distinct CDR3 sequences appear in this sample, about 16% of them only once. The ten largest clones add up to about 11% of the sample. Sample time point, as interpreted from the label and publication: newly diagnosed GD, antithyroid drugs for less than 3 months. For both TCR sequencing and RNA sequencing, RNA was extracted from PBMCs in TRIzol.

This sample was shared with a second study, whose subject was T cells in Graves' hyperthyroidism and ophthalmopathy.

The sequencing used peripheral blood mononuclear cells (PBMCs), collected at new diagnosis, from a patient treated with antithyroid drugs. These receptors all stem from a man aged 18-30 years with Graves disease. Donor details come from another sample of the same person, matched by shared clones.

This clonotype was seen only a few times. The J gene is TRBJ1-2, the V gene TRBV7-9; 8 positions match TRBD1. With V trimmed by 2 bases and J by 4 bases, 6 bases remained unmatched. The CDR3 consists of 15 residues. Germline assignment: CDR1 SEHNR and CDR2 FQNEAQ (reference sequence). CDR3 loop: CASSLKDRVPYGYTF. The CDR3 nucleotides read TGTGCCAGCAGCTTAAAGGACAGGGTACCCTATGGCTACACCTTC.

This clonotype showed up many times. This chain connects TRBV7-9 to TRBJ2-5, with D maybe TRBD2 (5 bases). CDR1 is SEHNR, CDR2 FQNEAQ, per germline (reference sequence). This CDR3 contains 13 residues. The germline V and J ends were trimmed by 5 bases and 5 bases, with 12 bases remaining between them. CDR3 amino acids: CASSPWWEETQYF. The DNA for the CDR3 is TGTGCCAGCAGCCCCTGGTGGGAGGAGACCCAGTACTTC.

Details on this clonotype: This likely came from a read error, as a far larger clone is one base away. The rearrangement links TRBV12-3 or TRBV12-4 to TRBJ2-1, with D possibly called TRBD1 or TRBD2 (5 bases each). The CDR3 contains 13 residues. The CDR3 sequence: CASSLGGNNGQFF. The CDR3 DNA reads TGTGCCAGCAGTTTAGGGGGGAACAATGGGCAGTTCTTC.

V is TRBV19 and J is TRBJ1-4; D remains unclear. V was pared by 3 bases and J by 7 bases, with 18 bases between. From germline, CDR1 is LNHDA and CDR2 SQIVND (reference sequence). CDR3 length equals 16 residues. CDR3 DNA: TGTGCCAGTAGTATTTTGGTCGCAGCGGGAGGTGAAAAACTGTTTTTT. As protein: CASSILVAAGGEKLFF.

This clonotype was detected many times. V and J are TRBV12-3 or TRBV12-4 and TRBJ2-2; 14 bases match TRBD2. V dropped 8 bases and J dropped 8; count of bases not matched to a gene: 7. The CDR3 has 15 residues. CDR3 region: CASAGTSGSRGELFF. CDR3 DNA sequence: TGTGCCAGCGCAGGGACTAGCGGGAGTAGGGGGGAGCTGTTTTTT.